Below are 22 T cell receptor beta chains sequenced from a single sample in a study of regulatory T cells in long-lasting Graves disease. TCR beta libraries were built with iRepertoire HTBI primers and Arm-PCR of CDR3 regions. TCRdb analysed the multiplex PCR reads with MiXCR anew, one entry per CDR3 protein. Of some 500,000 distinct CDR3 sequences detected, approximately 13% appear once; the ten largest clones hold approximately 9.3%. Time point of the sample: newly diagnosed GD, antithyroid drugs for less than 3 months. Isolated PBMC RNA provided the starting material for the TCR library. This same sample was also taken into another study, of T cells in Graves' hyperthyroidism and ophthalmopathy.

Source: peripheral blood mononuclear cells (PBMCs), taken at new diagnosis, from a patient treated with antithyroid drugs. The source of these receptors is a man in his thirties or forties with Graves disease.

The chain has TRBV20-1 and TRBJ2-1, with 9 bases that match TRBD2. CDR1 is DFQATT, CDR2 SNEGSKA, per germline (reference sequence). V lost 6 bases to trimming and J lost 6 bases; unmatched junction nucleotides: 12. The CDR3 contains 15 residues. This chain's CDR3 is CSAWAAAGGINEQFF. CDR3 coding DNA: TGCAGTGCATGGGCGGCGGCGGGAGGGATCAATGAGCAGTTCTTC.

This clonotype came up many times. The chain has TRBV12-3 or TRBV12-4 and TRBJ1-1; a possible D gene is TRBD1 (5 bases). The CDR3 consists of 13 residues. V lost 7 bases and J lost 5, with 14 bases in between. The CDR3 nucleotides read TGTGCCAGCAAGCCGACCGGGGCTACTGAAGCTTTCTTT. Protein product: CASKPTGATEAFF.

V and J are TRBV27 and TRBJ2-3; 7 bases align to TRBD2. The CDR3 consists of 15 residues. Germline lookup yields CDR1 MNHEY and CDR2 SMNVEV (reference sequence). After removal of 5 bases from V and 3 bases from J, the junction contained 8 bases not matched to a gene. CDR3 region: CASSLLAIGTDTQYF. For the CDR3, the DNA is TGTGCCAGCAGTCTACTAGCGATTGGGACAGATACGCAGTATTTT.

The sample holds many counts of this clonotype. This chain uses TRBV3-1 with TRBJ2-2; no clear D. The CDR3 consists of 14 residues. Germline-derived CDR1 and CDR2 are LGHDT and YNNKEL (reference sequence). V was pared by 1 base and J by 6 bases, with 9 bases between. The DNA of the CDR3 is TGTGCCAGCAGCCAAGGGATTGGCGCCGGGGAGCTGTTTTTT. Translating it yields CASSQGIGAGELFF.

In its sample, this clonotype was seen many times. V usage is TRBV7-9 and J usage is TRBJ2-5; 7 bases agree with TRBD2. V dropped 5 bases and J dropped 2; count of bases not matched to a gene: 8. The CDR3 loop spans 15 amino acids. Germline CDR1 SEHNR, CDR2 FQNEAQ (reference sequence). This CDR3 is CASSASGTRQETQYF. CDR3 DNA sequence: TGTGCCAGCAGCGCGAGCGGGACGCGACAAGAGACCCAGTACTTC.

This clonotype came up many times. CDR3 protein: CASKDGTGELFF. In DNA form, the CDR3 reads TGTGCCAGCAAGGATGGGACCGGGGAGCTGTTTTTT. V usage is TRBV12-3 or TRBV12-4 and J usage is TRBJ2-2; D not resolved. Trimming removed 7 bases at V and 5 bases at J, with 8 bases between. The CDR3 consists of 12 residues.

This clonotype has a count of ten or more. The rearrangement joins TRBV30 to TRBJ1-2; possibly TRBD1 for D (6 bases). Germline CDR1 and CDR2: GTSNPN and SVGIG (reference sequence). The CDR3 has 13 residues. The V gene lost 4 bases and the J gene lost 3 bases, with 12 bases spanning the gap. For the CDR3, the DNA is TGTGCCTGGACTTCCACAGGGTACTATGGCTACACCTTC. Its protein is CAWTSTGYYGYTF.

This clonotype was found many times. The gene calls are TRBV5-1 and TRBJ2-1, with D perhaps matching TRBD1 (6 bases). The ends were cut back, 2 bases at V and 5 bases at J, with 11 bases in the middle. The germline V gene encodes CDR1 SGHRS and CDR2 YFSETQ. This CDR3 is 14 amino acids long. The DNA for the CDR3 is TGCGCCAGCAGCTTCGGGACAAATAACAATGAGCAGTTCTTC. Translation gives CASSFGTNNNEQFF.

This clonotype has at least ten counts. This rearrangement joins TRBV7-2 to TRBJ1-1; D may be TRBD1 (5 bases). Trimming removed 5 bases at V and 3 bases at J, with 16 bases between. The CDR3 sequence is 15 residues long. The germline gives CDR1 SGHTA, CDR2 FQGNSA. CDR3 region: CASSPRTIWDTEAFF. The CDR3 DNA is TGTGCCAGCAGCCCCCGGACAATATGGGACACTGAAGCTTTCTTT. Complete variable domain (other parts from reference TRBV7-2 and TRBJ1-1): GAGVSQSPSNKVTEKGKDVELRCDPISGHTALYWYRQSLGQGLEFLIYFQGNSAPDKSGLPSDRFSAERTGGSVSTLTIQRTQQEDSAVYLCASSPRTIWDTEAFFGQGTRLTVV.

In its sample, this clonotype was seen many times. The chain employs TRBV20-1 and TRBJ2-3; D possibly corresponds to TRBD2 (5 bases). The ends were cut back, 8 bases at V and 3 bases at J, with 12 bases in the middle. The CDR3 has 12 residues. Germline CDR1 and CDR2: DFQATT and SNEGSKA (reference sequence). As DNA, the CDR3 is TGCAGTTTCGGGGAGACGACAGATACGCAGTATTTT. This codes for CSFGETTDTQYF.

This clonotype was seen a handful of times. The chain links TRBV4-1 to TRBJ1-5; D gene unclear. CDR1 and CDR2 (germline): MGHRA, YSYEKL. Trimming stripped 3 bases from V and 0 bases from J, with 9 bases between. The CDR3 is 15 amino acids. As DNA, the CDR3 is TGCGCCAGCAGCCAGTCGCTGCTTAGCAATCAGCCCCAGCATTTT. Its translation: CASSQSLLSNQPQHF.

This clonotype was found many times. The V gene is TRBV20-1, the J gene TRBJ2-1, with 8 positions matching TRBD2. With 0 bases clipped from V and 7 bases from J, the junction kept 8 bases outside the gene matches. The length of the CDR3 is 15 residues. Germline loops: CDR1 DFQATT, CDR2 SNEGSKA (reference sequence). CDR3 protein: CSAREVAGFRNEQFF. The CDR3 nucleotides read TGCAGTGCTAGAGAGGTAGCGGGATTCAGGAATGAGCAGTTCTTC.

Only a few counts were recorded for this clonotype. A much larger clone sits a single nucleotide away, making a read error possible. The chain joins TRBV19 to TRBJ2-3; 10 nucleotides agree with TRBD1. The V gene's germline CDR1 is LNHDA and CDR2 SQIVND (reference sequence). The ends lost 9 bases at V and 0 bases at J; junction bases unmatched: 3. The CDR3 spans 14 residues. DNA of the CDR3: TGTGCCAGCGGACAGGGGGGTAGCACAGATACGCAGTATTTT. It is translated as CASGQGGSTDTQYF.

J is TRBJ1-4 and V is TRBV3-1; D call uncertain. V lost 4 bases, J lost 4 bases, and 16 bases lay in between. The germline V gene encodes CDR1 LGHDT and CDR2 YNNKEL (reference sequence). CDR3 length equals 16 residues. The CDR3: CASSPRTVWGNEKLFF. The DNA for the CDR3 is TGTGCCAGCAGCCCACGGACTGTATGGGGTAATGAAAAACTGTTTTTT.

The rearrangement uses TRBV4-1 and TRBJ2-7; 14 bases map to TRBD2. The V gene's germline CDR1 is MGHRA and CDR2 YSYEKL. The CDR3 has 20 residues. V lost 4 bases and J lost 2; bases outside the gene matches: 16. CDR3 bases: TGCGCCAGCAGCCCCTTGAGGCTCGGGACTAGCGGGAGTTCAACCTACGAGCAGTACTTC. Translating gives CASSPLRLGTSGSSTYEQYF.

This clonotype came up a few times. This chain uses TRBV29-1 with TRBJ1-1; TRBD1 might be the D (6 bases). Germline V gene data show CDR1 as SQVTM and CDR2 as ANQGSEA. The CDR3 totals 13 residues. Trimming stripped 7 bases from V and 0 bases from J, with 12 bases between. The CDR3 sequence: CSAGGRLNTEAFF. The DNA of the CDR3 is TGCAGCGCCGGGGGGCGGTTGAACACTGAAGCTTTCTTT. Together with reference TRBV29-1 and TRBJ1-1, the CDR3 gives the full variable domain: SAVISQKPSRDICQRGTSLTIQCQVDSQVTMMFWYRQQPGQSLTLIATANQGSEATYESGFVIDKFPISRPNLTFSTLTVSNMSPEDSSIYLCSAGGRLNTEAFFGQGTRLTVV.

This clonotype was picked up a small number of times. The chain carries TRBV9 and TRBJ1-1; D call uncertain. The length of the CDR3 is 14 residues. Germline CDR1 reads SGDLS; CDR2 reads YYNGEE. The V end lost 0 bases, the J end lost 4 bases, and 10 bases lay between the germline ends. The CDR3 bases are TGTGCCAGCAGCGTAGTAAGTAGTAGCACTGAAGCTTTCTTT. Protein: CASSVVSSSTEAFF.

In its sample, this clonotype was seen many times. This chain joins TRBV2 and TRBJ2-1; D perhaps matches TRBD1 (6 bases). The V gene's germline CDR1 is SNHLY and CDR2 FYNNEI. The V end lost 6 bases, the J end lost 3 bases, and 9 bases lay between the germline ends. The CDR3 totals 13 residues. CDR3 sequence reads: CASSGTRYNEQFF. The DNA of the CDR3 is TGTGCCAGCAGCGGGACACGCTACAATGAGCAGTTCTTC. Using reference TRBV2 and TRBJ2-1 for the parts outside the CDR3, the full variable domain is EPEVTQTPSHQVTQMGQEVILRCVPISNHLYFYWYRQILGQKVEFLVSFYNNEISEKSEIFDDQFSVERPDGSNFTLKIRSTKLEDSAMYFCASSGTRYNEQFFGPGTRLTVL.

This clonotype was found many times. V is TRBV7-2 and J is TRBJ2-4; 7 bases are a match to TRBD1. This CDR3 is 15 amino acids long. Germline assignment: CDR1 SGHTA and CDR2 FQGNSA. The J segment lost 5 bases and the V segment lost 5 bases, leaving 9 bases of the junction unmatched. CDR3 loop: CASSPQQGRENIQYF. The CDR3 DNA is TGTGCCAGCAGCCCACAACAGGGGCGGGAAAACATTCAGTACTTC.

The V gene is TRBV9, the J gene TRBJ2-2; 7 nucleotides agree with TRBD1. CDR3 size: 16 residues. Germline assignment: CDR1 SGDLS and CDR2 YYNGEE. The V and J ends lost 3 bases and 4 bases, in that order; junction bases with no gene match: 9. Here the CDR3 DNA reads TGTGCCAGCAGCGCAGCTACAGGGGCCACCACCGGGGAGCTGTTTTTT. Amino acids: CASSAATGATTGELFF.

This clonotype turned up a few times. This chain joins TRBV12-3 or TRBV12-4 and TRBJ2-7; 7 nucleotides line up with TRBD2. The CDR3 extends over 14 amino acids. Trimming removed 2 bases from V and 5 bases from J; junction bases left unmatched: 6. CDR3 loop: CASSLRREIDEQYF. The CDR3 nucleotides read TGTGCCAGCAGTTTACGGCGGGAGATCGACGAGCAGTACTTC.

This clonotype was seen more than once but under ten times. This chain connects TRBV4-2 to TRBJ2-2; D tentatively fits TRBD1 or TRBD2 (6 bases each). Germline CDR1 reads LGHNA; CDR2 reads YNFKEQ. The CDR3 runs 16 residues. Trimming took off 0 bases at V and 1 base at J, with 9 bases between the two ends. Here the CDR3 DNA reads TGTGCCAGCAGCCAAGATGGGGGGCTGAACACCGGGGAGCTGTTTTTT. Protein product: CASSQDGGLNTGELFF.